Presented here are 20 T cell receptor beta chains from one specimen sequenced in a study of OX40 agonist ivuxolimab in advanced cancers. The assay was immunoSEQ multiplex PCR, and TCRdb's table has in-frame clones only and misses some. Altogether tens of thousands of clones are present, over 80% being singletons, with the ten largest covering around 0.31%. The specimen comprised CD4+ or CD8+ T cells sorted from blood, sampled in a trial of the OX40 agonist ivuxolimab. Every receptor here comes from an adult with an advanced solid tumor such as melanoma, head and neck, liver or kidney cancer.

The chain uses TRBV6-1 and TRBJ1-1, with D possibly TRBD1 on 5 matching bases. The CDR3 length is 13 residues. Germline CDR1 and CDR2: MNHNS and SASEGT. Between the trimmed V and J ends, which lost 2 bases and 6 bases, there was a span of 10 bases. The CDR3 coding sequence is TGTGCCAGCAGTGAAACGGGGCGCGCTGAAGCTTTCTTT. As protein: CASSETGRAEAFF.

J is TRBJ2-7 and V is TRBV10-3; 10 nucleotides line up with TRBD1. CDR3 length: 15 residues. Looked up from germline, CDR1 is ENHRY and CDR2 is SYGVKD. Trimming removed 6 bases from V and 5 bases from J; junction bases left unmatched: 10. CDR3 loop: CAIRTGTGALDEQYF. DNA for the CDR3: TGTGCCATCAGGACGGGGACAGGGGCCTTGGACGAGCAGTACTTC.

The chain recombines TRBV7-2 with TRBJ2-1; D might be TRBD1 or TRBD2, each matching 5 bases. V was pared by 7 bases and J by 8 bases, with 24 bases between. The CDR3 sequence is 16 residues long. Germline CDR1 is SGHTA and CDR2 is FQGNSA. The CDR3 nucleotides are TGTGCCAGCACGATCGACGGGGCGGCCCAAAGCCATGAGCAGTTCTTC. Amino acids: CASTIDGAAQSHEQFF.

The chain joins TRBV7-9 to TRBJ2-1; TRBD2 aligns across 10 bases. The CDR3 consists of 15 residues. CDR1 is SEHNR and CDR2 is FQNEAQ in the germline V gene (reference sequence). The trim removed 0 bases at V and 5 bases at J, leaving 1 base unmatched. The CDR3: CASSLAGLADNEQFF. The CDR3 coding sequence is TGTGCCAGCAGCTTAGCAGGACTAGCGGACAATGAGCAGTTCTTC.

The chain joins TRBV18 to TRBJ2-7; possible D gene TRBD2, 5 bases. The CDR3 sequence is 14 residues long. V gave up 0 bases and J gave up 2 bases, with 8 bases separating them. Germline-derived CDR1 and CDR2 are KGHSH and LQKENI. The CDR3 bases are TGTGCCAGCTCACCACCGACGGGGACCTACGAGCAGTACTTC. Protein product: CASSPPTGTYEQYF.

About this clone itself: Sequence at one end of the junction differs from germline and may be a read error. Other nucleotide sequences from this sample produce the same CDR3. V and J are TRBV14 and TRBJ1-4, with 8 bases aligning to TRBD1. The CDR3 is made up of 15 amino acids. CDR1 and CDR2 (germline): SGHDN, FVKESK. CDR3 DNA sequence: TGTGCTAGCAGCCAACCGACAGGGGTTGTGGAAAAACTGTTTTTT. It is translated as CASSQPTGVVEKLFF. Looking up the rest from reference TRBV14 and TRBJ1-4 gives the full variable domain: EAGVTQFPSHSVIEKGQTVTLRCDPISGHDNLYWYRRVMGKEIKFLLHFVKESKQDESGMPNNRFLAERTGGTYSTLKVQPAELEDSGVYFCASSQPTGVVEKLFFGSGTQLSVL.

The CDR3 loop reads CASSVGGRASGELFF. The DNA of the CDR3 is TGTGCCAGCAGCGTAGGAGGGAGGGCCTCCGGGGAGCTGTTTTTT. The chain joins TRBV9 to TRBJ2-2; 7 positions agree with TRBD2. V trimming: 0 bases; J trimming: 6 bases; junction bases outside the gene matches: 5. The CDR3 totals 15 residues. Germline CDR1 is SGDLS and CDR2 is YYNGEE.

The chain recombines TRBV5-1 with TRBJ2-5, with 7 bases identical to TRBD1. The CDR3 spans 14 residues. Germline V gene data show CDR1 as SGHRS and CDR2 as YFSETQ. The V segment lost 2 bases and the J segment 3 bases; nucleotides outside the gene matches: 4. For the CDR3, the DNA is TGCGCCAGCAGCTTCGGTGACAGGGAAGAGACCCAGTACTTC. Amino acids: CASSFGDREETQYF.

Here the CDR3 DNA reads TGTGCCAGTAGTTTCTCGGGCTCTGAAACTGCCTACGAGCAGTACTTC. Its protein product is CASSFSGSETAYEQYF. The chain is built from TRBV19 and TRBJ2-7; the D is unclear. V was clipped by 5 bases and J by 2 bases, with 19 bases between them. The CDR3 spans 16 residues. CDR1 and CDR2 (germline): LNHDA, SQIVND (reference sequence).

The chain joins TRBV7-8 to TRBJ2-1; 14 bases are a match to TRBD2. Trimming took 5 bases from V and 10 from J; bases not matched to a gene: 7. Germline loops: CDR1 SGHVS, CDR2 FQNEAQ. The CDR3 is 15 residues long. CDR3 loop: CASSEQTSGRGEQFF. In DNA, the CDR3 is TGTGCCAGCAGCGAACAGACTAGCGGGAGGGGAGAGCAGTTCTTC.

The chain recombines TRBV11-2 with TRBJ2-1, with TRBD2 matching 10 bases. Germline V CDR1 and CDR2: SGHAT, FQNNGV. J lost 7 bases, V lost 0 bases, and 12 bases had no gene match. This CDR3 spans 18 amino acids. CDR3 sequence reads: CASSLDGQAGGLWNEQFF. CDR3 bases: TGTGCCAGCAGCTTAGATGGGCAAGCGGGAGGGCTGTGGAATGAGCAGTTCTTC.

The CDR3 here is CASGRWRGAGEQYF. DNA of the CDR3: TGTGCCAGCGGCCGCTGGCGAGGAGCCGGCGAGCAGTACTTC. The chain is built from TRBV2 and TRBJ2-7; D remains unclear. Between the trimmed V and J ends, which lost 8 bases and 6 bases, there was a span of 20 bases. This CDR3 contains 14 residues. The germline V gene encodes CDR1 SNHLY and CDR2 FYNNEI.

The chain joins TRBV7-2 to TRBJ1-3; TRBD1 matches at 8 bases. The trim removed 3 bases at V and 4 bases at J, leaving 8 bases unmatched. This CDR3 has 16 amino acids. The germline CDR1 and CDR2 sequences are SGHTA and FQGNSA. The CDR3 nucleotides read TGTGCCAGCAGCTTGCCGGGGACAGGTTCAGGAAACACCATATATTTT. As protein: CASSLPGTGSGNTIYF.

This chain joins TRBV19 and TRBJ1-5; the D gene is possibly TRBD1 (6 bases). The CDR3 totals 17 residues. Trimming shortened V by 3 bases and J by 1 base, and 16 bases separated the two germline ends. The germline CDR1 and CDR2 sequences are LNHDA and SQIVND (reference sequence). The CDR3 DNA sequence: TGTGCCAGTAGTATTACCAGGGGAATTGGGAGCAATCAGCCCCAGCATTTT. It translates to CASSITRGIGSNQPQHF. Looking up the rest from reference TRBV19 and TRBJ1-5 gives the full variable domain: DGGITQSPKYLFRKEGQNVTLSCEQNLNHDAMYWYRQDPGQGLRLIYYSQIVNDFQKGDIAEGYSVSREKKESFPLTVTSAQKNPTAFYLCASSITRGIGSNQPQHFGDGTRLSIL.

V is TRBV5-4 and J is TRBJ1-1; tentatively, D is TRBD1 (5 bases). The V gene lost 4 bases and the J gene lost 7 bases, with 11 bases spanning the gap. The V gene's germline CDR1 is SGHNT and CDR2 YYREEE (reference sequence). There are 12 residues in the CDR3. The CDR3 loop is CASSRVQGEAFF. The CDR3 region has the DNA TGTGCCAGCAGCAGGGTCCAGGGTGAAGCTTTCTTT.

CDR3 residues: CASSPNRGGETQYF. The DNA of the CDR3 is TGTGCCAGCAGCCCTAACAGGGGTGGAGAGACCCAGTACTTC. V usage is TRBV7-2 and J usage is TRBJ2-5; TRBD1 agrees at 7 bases. V trimming: 5 bases; J trimming: 4 bases; junction bases outside the gene matches: 7. The germline V gene encodes CDR1 SGHTA and CDR2 FQGNSA. CDR3 length: 14 amino acids.

The chain has TRBV19 and TRBJ1-1; 7 bases map to TRBD1. This CDR3 region has 14 residues. V trimming: 3 bases; J trimming: 3 bases; junction bases outside the gene matches: 4. CDR1 is LNHDA and CDR2 is SQIVND in the germline V gene (reference sequence). CDR3 residues: CASSIQGGDTEAFF. The CDR3 DNA is TGTGCCAGTAGTATTCAGGGGGGGGACACTGAAGCTTTCTTT.

J is TRBJ2-3 and V is TRBV5-8; no clear D gene. CDR1 SGHTS and CDR2 YDEGEE come from the germline V gene. The V end was cut by 4 bases, the J end by 5 bases, with 14 bases between. The length of the CDR3 is 14 residues. CDR3 sequence: CASSATADRDTQYF. Here the CDR3 DNA reads TGTGCCAGCAGCGCAACCGCCGATAGAGATACGCAGTATTTT.

The gene calls are TRBV5-1 and TRBJ2-1, with a weak D call TRBD2 (6 bases). The length of the CDR3 is 17 residues. V dropped 1 base and J dropped 0 bases, with 14 bases sitting between them. The germline gives CDR1 SGHRS, CDR2 YFSETQ. CDR3 sequence (DNA): TGCGCCAGCAGCTTGTTGCAGCGGGCGAGCTCCTACAATGAGCAGTTCTTC. Translation: CASSLLQRASSYNEQFF.

The rearrangement joins TRBV19 to TRBJ1-1; no clear D gene. V lost 6 bases and J lost 3, with 14 bases in between. Germline CDR1 LNHDA, CDR2 SQIVND (reference sequence). The length of the CDR3 is 14 residues. CDR3 loop: CASSTRGVDTEAFF. Written as DNA, the CDR3 is TGTGCCAGTAGCACGAGAGGAGTGGACACTGAAGCTTTCTTT.